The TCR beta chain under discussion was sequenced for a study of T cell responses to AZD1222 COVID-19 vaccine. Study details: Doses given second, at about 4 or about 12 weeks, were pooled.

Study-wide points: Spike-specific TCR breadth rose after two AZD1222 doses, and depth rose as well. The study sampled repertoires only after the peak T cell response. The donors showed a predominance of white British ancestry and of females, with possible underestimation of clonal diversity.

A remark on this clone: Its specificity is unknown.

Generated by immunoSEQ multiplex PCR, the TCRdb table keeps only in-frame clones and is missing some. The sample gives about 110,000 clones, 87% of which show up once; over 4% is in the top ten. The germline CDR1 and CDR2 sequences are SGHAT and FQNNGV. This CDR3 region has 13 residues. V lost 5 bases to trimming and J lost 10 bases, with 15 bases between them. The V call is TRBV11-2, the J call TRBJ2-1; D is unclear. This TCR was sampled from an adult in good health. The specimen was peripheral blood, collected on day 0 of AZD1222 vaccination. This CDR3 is CASSPGATLEQFF. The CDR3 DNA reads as TGTGCCAGCAGCCCAGGAGCAACCCTGGAGCAGTTCTTC.